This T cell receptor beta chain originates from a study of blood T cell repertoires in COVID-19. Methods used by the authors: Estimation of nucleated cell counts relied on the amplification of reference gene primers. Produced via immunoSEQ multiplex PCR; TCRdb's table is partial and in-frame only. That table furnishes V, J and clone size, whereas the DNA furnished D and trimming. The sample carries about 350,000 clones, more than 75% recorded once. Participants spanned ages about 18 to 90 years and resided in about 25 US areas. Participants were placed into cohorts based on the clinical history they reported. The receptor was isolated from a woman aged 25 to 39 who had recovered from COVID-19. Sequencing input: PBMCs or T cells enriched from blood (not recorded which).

In DNA, the CDR3 is TGTGCCAGCAGAATAACTGGAAACACCATATATTTT. Amino acid sequence: CASRITGNTIYF. The chain recombines TRBV28 with TRBJ1-3; D call uncertain. This CDR3 has 12 amino acids. Germline CDR1 and CDR2: MDHEN and SYDVKM. The V end was cut by 6 bases, the J end by 2 bases, with 5 bases between.